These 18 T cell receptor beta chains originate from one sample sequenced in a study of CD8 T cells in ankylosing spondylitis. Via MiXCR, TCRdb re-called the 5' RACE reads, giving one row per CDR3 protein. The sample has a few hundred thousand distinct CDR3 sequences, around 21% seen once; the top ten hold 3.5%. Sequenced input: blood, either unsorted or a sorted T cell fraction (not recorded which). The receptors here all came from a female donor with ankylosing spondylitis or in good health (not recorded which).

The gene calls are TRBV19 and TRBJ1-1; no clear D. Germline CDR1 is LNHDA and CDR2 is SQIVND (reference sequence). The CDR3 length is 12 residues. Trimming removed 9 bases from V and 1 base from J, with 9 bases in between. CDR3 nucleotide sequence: TGTGCCAGAGAGACGGGGAACACTGAAGCTTTCTTT. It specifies CARETGNTEAFF.

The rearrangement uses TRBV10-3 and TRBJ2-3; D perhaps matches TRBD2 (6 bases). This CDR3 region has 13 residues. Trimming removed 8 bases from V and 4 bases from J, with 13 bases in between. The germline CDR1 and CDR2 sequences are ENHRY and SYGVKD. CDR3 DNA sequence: TGTGCCATCCGGGGGTTAGGTGCAGATACGCAGTATTTT. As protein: CAIRGLGADTQYF.

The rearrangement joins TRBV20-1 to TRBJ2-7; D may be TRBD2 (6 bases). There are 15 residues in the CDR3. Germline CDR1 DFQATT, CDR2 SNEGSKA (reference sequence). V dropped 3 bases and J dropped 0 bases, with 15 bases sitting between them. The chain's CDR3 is CSASLLALSSYEQYF. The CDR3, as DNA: TGCAGTGCTAGTTTACTAGCCCTCAGCTCCTACGAGCAGTACTTC.

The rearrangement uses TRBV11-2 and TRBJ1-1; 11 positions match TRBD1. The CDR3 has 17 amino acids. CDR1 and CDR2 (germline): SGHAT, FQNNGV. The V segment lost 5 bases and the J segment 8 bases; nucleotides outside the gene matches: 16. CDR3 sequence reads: CASSRTYGQGAGVEAFF. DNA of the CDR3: TGTGCCAGCAGCCGCACTTACGGACAGGGGGCTGGAGTAGAAGCTTTCTTT.

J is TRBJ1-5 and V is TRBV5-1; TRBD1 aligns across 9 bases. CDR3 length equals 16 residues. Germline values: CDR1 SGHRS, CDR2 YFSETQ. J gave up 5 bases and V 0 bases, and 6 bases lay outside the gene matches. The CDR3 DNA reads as TGCGCCAGCAGCTTGGTGTTTAGGGACAGGGATCAGCCCCAGCATTTT. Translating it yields CASSLVFRDRDQPQHF.

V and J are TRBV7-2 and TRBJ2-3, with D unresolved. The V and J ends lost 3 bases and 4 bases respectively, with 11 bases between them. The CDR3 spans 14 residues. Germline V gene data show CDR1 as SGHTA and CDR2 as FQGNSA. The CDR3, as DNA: TGTGCCAGCAGCTTTTTAAGCAACGCAGATACGCAGTATTTT. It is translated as CASSFLSNADTQYF.

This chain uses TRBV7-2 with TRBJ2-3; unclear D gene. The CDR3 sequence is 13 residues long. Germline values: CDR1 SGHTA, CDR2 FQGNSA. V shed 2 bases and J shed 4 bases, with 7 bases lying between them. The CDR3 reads CASSLTLADTQYF. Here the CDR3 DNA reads TGTGCCAGCAGCTTAACTCTGGCAGATACGCAGTATTTT.

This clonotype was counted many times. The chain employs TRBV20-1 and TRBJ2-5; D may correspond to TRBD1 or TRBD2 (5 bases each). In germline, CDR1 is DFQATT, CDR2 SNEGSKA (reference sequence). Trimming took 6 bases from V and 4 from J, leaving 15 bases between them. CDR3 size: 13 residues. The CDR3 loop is CSAQYEGRETQYF. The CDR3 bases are TGCAGTGCGCAGTATGAGGGGCGAGAGACCCAGTACTTC.

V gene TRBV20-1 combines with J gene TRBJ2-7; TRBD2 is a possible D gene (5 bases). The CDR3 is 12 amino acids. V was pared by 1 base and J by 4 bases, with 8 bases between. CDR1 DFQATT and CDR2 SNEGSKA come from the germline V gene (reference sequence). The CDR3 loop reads CSARARGYEQYF. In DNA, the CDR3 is TGCAGTGCTAGAGCTCGAGGGTACGAGCAGTACTTC.

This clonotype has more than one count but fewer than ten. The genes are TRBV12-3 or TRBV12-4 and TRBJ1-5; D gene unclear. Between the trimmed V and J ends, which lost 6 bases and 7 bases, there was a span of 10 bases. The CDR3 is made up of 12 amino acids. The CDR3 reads CASSRVSQPQHF. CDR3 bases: TGTGCCAGCAGCCGGGTAAGCCAGCCCCAGCATTTT.

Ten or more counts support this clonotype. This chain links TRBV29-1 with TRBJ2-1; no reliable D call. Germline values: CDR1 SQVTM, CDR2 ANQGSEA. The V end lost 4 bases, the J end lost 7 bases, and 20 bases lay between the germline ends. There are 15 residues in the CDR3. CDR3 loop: CSVGTPGPAGNEQFF. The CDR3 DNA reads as TGCAGCGTTGGTACCCCGGGCCCCGCCGGGAATGAGCAGTTCTTC.

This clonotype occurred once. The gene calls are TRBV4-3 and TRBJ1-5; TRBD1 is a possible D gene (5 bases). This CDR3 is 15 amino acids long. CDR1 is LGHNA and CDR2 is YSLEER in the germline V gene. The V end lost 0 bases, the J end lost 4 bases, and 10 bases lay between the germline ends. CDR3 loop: CASSQDLGGNQPQHF. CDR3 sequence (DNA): TGCGCCAGCAGCCAAGATCTGGGGGGGAATCAGCCCCAGCATTTT.

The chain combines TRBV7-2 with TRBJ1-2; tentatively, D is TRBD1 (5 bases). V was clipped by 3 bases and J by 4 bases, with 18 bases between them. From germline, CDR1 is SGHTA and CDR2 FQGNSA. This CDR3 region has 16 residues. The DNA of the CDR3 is TGTGCCAGCAGCTTCCGACAGAGCCCTAGGTCCTATGGCTACACCTTC. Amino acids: CASSFRQSPRSYGYTF.

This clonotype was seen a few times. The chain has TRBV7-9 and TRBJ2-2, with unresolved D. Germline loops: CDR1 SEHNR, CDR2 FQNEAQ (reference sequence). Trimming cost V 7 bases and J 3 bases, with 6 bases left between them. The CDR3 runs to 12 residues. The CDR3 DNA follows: TGTGCCAGCACCCTCGACACCGGGGAGCTGTTTTTT. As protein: CASTLDTGELFF.

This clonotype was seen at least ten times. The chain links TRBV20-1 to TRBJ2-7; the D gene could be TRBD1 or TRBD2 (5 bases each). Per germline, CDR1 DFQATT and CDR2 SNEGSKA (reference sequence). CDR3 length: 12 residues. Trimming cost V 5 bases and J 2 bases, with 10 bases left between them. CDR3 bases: TGCAGTGCTGGCAGGGACCCCTACGAGCAGTACTTC. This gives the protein CSAGRDPYEQYF.

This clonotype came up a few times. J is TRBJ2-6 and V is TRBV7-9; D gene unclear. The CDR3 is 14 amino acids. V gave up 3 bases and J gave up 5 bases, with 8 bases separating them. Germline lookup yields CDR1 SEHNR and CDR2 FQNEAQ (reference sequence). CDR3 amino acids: CASSLDLWANVLTF. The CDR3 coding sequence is TGTGCCAGCAGCTTGGACCTCTGGGCCAACGTCCTGACTTTC.

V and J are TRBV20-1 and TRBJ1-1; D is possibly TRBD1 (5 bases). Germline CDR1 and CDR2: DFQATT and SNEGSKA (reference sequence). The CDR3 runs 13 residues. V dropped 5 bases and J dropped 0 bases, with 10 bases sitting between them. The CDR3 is CSAGGSVNTEAFF. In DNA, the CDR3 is TGCAGTGCTGGGGGATCGGTGAACACTGAAGCTTTCTTT.

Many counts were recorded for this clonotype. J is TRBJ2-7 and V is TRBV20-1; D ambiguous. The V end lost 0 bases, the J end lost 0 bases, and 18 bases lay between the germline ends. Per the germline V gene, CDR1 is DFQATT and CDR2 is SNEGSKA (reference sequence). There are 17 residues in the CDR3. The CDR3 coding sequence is TGCAGTGCTAGAGATCCCTCCCGTGGTTGGGCCTCCTACGAGCAGTACTTC. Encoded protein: CSARDPSRGWASYEQYF.